Below, one T cell receptor beta chain is given with its context. The antigen remains undetermined. Here immunoSEQ multiplex PCR was the method, and the copy in TCRdb shows in-frame clones only, minus some. Of fewer than 45,000 clones in the sample, about 88% were seen once. This CDR3 region has 16 residues. Germline V gene data show CDR1 as MDHEN and CDR2 as SYDVKM. V shed 8 bases and J shed 1 base, with 21 bases lying between them. This record belongs to a study of OX40 agonist ivuxolimab in advanced cancers. Study as a whole: At 0.01 to 10 mg/kg, ivuxolimab was administered intravenously to patients every 2 weeks. Study-wide points: CD8+ T cells were the subset that, on average, had more expanded clones than CD4+.

The receptor was isolated from an adult with an advanced solid tumor such as melanoma, head and neck, liver or kidney cancer. This sequence joins TRBV28 and TRBJ2-7; weak D call: TRBD1 (8 bases). The material was CD4+ or CD8+ T cells sorted from blood, obtained in a trial of the OX40 agonist ivuxolimab. CDR3 in amino acids: CASQSPGGDRSYEQYF. The DNA for the CDR3 is TGTGCCAGCCAGTCCCCTGGGGGGGACAGGTCCTACGAGCAGTACTTC.